This T cell receptor (beta chain) was profiled in a study of regulatory T cells in long-lasting Graves disease. Findings and limits, study-wide: Less diverse TCR repertoires were seen in persistent Graves' patients than in newly diagnosed ones. Segments TRBV28, TRBJ1-2 and TRBJ2-5 showed preferential usage in persistent disease. Thyroid tissue went unexamined; only peripheral blood was analyzed.

Construction of the TCR beta libraries employed iRepertoire HTBI primers in conjunction with Arm-PCR of CDR3 regions. Under the authors' procedure: Looking across samples, the authors found some 67 TRBV and 14 to 15 TRBJ segments. TCRdb used MiXCR to reprocess the multiplex PCR reads, holding one entry per CDR3 protein. TCRdb's processing, not the authors', yielded these V and J calls. The table records roughly 400,000 distinct CDR3 sequences, less than 25% of them present only once. This clonotype was picked up many times. Its antigen is as yet unknown. The time point: persistent/refractory GD, antithyroid drugs over 5 years with positive TRAb. Extracted RNA from PBMCs served as the source of the TCR library. The CDR3 sequence is 14 residues long. Germline values: CDR1 SEHNR, CDR2 FQNEAQ (reference sequence). Between the trimmed V and J ends, which lost 5 bases and 4 bases, there was a span of 14 bases.

The sequencing used peripheral blood mononuclear cells (PBMCs), collected when the disease was refractory, from a patient treated with antithyroid drugs. V is TRBV7-9 and J is TRBJ1-1; tentatively, D is TRBD1 (6 bases). The sequence was collected from a female donor with Graves disease. CDR3 DNA: TGTGCCAGCAGCCCTCGGGAAGGGGGCACTGAAGCTTTCTTT. As protein: CASSPREGGTEAFF.